The sequence of this T cell receptor beta chain was determined in a study of shared clonotypes between healthy human individuals. Study-wide findings and caveats: Few donors restricted represented genetic and exposure-history diversity.

About this clone itself: Its antigen is not identified.

The germline V gene encodes CDR1 MNHEY and CDR2 SMNVEV (reference sequence). This CDR3 region has 14 residues. V was clipped by 1 base and J by 1 base, with 7 bases between them. Assay: immunoSEQ multiplex PCR; the TCRdb copy retains only in-frame clones and omits some. This table holds hundreds of thousands of clones, over 60% found once. This TCR was recovered from a woman between 35 and 50 years old in good health. Some clones in this sample may be carry-over from other donors' samples. Sequencing was carried out using PBMCs. The gene calls are TRBV27 and TRBJ1-1; D is ambiguous. The CDR3 sequence: CASSLWARNTEAFF. The CDR3 DNA is TGTGCCAGCAGTTTATGGGCAAGGAACACTGAAGCTTTCTTT.